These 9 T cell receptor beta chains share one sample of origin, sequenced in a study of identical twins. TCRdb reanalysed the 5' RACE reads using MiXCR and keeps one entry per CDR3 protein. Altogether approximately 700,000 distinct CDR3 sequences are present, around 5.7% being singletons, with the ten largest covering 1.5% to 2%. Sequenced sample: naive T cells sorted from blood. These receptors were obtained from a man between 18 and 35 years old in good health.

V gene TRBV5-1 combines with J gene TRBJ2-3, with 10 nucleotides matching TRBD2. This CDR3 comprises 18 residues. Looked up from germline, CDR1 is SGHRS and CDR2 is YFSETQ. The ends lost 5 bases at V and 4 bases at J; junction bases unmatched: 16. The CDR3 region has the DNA TGCGCCAGCAGGCCCCCCGGACTAGCGGAAGGAGGAGCAGATACGCAGTATTTT. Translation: CASRPPGLAEGGADTQYF. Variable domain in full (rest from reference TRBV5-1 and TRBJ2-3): KAGVTQTPRYLIKTRGQQVTLSCSPISGHRSVSWYQQTPGQGLQFLFEYFSETQRNKGNFPGRFSGRQFSNSRSEMNVSTLELGDSALYLCASRPPGLAEGGADTQYFGPGTRLTVL.

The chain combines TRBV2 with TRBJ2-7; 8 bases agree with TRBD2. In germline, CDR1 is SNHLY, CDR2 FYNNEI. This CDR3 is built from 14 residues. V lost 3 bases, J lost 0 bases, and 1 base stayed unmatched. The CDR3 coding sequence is TGTGCCAGCAGTGATGCGGGAGGCTCCTACGAGCAGTACTTC. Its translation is CASSDAGGSYEQYF.

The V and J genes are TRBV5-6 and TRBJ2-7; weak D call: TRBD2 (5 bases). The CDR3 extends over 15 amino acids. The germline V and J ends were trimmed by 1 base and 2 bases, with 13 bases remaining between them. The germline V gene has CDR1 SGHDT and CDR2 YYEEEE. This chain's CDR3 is CASSLRGRATYEQYV. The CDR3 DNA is TGTGCCAGCAGCTTGCGGGGAAGGGCGACCTACGAGCAGTACGTC.

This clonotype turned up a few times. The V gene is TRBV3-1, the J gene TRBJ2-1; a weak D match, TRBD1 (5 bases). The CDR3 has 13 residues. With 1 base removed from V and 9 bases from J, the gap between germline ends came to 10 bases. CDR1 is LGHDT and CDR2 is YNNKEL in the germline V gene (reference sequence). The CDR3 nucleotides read TGTGCCAGCAGCCAAGGCAGGGAAGGTGAGCAGTTCTTC. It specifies CASSQGREGEQFF.

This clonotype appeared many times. The CDR3 is CASSQENYNEQFF. The CDR3, as DNA: TGTGCCAGCAGCCAAGAAAACTACAATGAGCAGTTCTTC. This chain joins TRBV3-1 and TRBJ2-1; D unclear. Germline loops: CDR1 LGHDT, CDR2 YNNKEL (reference sequence). The CDR3 loop spans 13 amino acids. V was cut by 0 bases and J by 3 bases, with 3 bases left in between.

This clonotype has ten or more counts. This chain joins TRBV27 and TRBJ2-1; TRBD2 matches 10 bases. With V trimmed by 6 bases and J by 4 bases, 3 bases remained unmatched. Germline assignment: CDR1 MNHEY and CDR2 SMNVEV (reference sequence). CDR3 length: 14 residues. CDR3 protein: CASRTSGLYNEQFF. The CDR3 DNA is TGTGCCAGCAGGACTAGCGGGTTGTACAATGAGCAGTTCTTC.

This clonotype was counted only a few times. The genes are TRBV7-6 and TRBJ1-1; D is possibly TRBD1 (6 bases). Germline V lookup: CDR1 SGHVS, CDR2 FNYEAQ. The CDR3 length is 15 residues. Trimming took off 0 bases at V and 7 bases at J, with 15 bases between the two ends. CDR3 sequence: CASSLARGGASEAFF. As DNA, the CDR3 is TGTGCCAGCAGCTTAGCCCGCGGGGGGGCAAGTGAAGCTTTCTTT.

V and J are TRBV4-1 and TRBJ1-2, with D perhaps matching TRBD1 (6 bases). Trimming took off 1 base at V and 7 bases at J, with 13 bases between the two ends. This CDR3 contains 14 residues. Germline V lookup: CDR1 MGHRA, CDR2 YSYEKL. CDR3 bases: TGCGCCAGCAGCCAAGCGGGACAACCGTCTGGCTACACCTTC. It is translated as CASSQAGQPSGYTF.

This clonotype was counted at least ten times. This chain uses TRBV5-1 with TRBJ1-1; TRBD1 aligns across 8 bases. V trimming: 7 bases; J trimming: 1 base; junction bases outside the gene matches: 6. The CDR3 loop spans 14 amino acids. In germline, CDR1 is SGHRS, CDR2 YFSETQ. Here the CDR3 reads CASGTTGGNTEAFF. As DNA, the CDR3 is TGCGCCAGCGGGACCACAGGGGGGAACACTGAAGCTTTCTTT.